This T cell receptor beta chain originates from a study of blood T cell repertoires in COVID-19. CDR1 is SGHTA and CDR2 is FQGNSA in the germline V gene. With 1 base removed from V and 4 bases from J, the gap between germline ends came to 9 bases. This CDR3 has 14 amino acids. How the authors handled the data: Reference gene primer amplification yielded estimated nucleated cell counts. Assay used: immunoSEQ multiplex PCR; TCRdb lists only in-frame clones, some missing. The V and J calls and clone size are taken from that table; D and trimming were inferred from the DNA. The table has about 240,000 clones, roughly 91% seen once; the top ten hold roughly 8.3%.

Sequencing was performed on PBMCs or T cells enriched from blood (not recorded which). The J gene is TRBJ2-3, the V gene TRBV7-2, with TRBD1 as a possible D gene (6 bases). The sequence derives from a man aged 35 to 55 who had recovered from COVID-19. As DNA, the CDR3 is TGTGCCAGCAGCTTAGACAGGGCCCCAGATACGCAGTATTTT. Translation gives CASSLDRAPDTQYF. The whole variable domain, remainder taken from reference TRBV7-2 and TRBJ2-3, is GAGVSQSPSNKVTEKGKDVELRCDPISGHTALYWYRQSLGQGLEFLIYFQGNSAPDKSGLPSDRFSAERTGGSVSTLTIQRTQQEDSAVYLCASSLDRAPDTQYFGPGTRLTVL.